What follows are 15 T cell receptor beta chains derived from one specimen sequenced in a study of T cells in Graves' hyperthyroidism and ophthalmopathy. Amplified TCR beta CDR3 regions derived from RNA transcripts. The study used the HTBI primer set for a first-round RT-PCR of the TCR CDR3. TCRdb ran MiXCR on the multiplex PCR reads and lists one entry per CDR3 protein. There are a few hundred thousand distinct CDR3 sequences in the sample; approximately 44% occur only once, and more than 7% lies in the top ten. The specimen sequenced was peripheral blood or thyroid tissue (not recorded which). The receptors were gathered from a young woman with Graves' hyperthyroidism.

This clonotype was seen more than once but under ten times. The gene calls are TRBV13 and TRBJ2-1, with TRBD2 identical over 8 bases. Losses at the gene ends were 5 bases for V and 0 bases for J; bases not matched to a gene: 3. The CDR3 sequence is 15 residues long. Germline V gene sequence: CDR1 PRHDT, CDR2 FYEKMQ (reference sequence). Written as DNA, the CDR3 is TGTGCCAGCAGCCCGGGACTAGACTCCTACAATGAGCAGTTCTTC. Encoded protein: CASSPGLDSYNEQFF.

This clonotype was counted a few times. Compared with germline, one end of the junction differs, possibly owing to a read error. V gene TRBV10-2 combines with J gene TRBJ1-5, with TRBD1 matching 8 bases. The CDR3 length is 14 residues. Germline V lookup: CDR1 WSHSY, CDR2 SAAADI. CDR3 DNA sequence: TGTGCCAGCTCCACGGACAGGGGCAATCAGCCCCAGCATTTT. Translation gives CASSTDRGNQPQHF.

The sample holds a few counts of this clonotype. This rearrangement joins TRBV29-1 to TRBJ2-3; D is possibly TRBD2 (5 bases). Per the germline V gene, CDR1 is SQVTM and CDR2 is ANQGSEA. This CDR3 has 14 residues. Trimming took 5 bases from V and 4 from J, leaving 16 bases between them. The CDR3 DNA follows: TGCAGCGTTACCCCCGCTAGCTGGGCAGATACGCAGTATTTT. Its translation is CSVTPASWADTQYF.

This rearrangement joins TRBV25-1 to TRBJ1-1; unclear D gene. This CDR3 has 11 amino acids. CDR1 and CDR2 (germline): MGHDK, SYGVNS. With 11 bases removed from V and 2 bases from J, the gap between germline ends came to 9 bases. The CDR3 here is CAGTVNTEAFF. CDR3 DNA: TGTGCCGGCACAGTCAACACTGAAGCTTTCTTT.

Many counts were recorded for this clonotype. The rearrangement links TRBV20-1 to TRBJ2-5; possible D gene TRBD2, 5 bases. V lost 3 bases and J 2 bases, leaving 7 bases between the germline ends. Germline lookup yields CDR1 DFQATT and CDR2 SNEGSKA (reference sequence). The CDR3 length is 12 residues. Here the CDR3 DNA reads TGCAGTGCTAGCGGGATACAAGAGACCCAGTACTTC. As protein: CSASGIQETQYF.

This clonotype was recorded a few times. V gene TRBV6-5 combines with J gene TRBJ2-2; 16 positions agree with TRBD2. The CDR3 sequence is 17 residues long. V gave up 7 bases and J gave up 0 bases; unmatched junction bases: 2. Germline CDR1 MNHEY, CDR2 SVGAGI. CDR3 nucleotide sequence: TGTGCCAGCACAGGGACTAGCGGGAGGGCGAACACCGGGGAGCTGTTTTTT. Translated, it gives CASTGTSGRANTGELFF.

This clonotype occurred many times. This rearrangement joins TRBV2 to TRBJ2-5, with D possibly being TRBD1 or TRBD2 (5 bases each). Trimming left V 8 bases short and J 5 bases short, with 9 bases between. This CDR3 is 11 amino acids long. CDR1 SNHLY and CDR2 FYNNEI come from the germline V gene. CDR3 coding DNA: TGTGCCAGCGGGGGATCGGAGACCCAGTACTTC. Residues: CASGGSETQYF.

This clonotype was seen at least ten times. This rearrangement joins TRBV12-3 or TRBV12-4 to TRBJ2-7; TRBD1 agrees at 7 bases. Trimming at V came to 5 bases and at J to 3 bases, leaving 7 bases not matched to a gene. This CDR3 region has 14 residues. The CDR3 spells CASSADRVSYEQYF. CDR3 DNA sequence: TGTGCCAGCAGTGCAGACAGGGTCAGCTACGAGCAGTACTTC.

The chain links TRBV7-8 to TRBJ2-7; 11 nucleotides match TRBD2. The J call may be wrong; the DNA end is better matched by TRBJ2-1. CDR1 and CDR2 (germline): SGHVS, FQNEAQ. CDR3 length equals 19 residues. CDR3 amino acids: CASSLARFGTSGIGNEQFF. CDR3 DNA sequence: TGTGCCAGCAGCTTAGCGCGGTTCGGGACTAGCGGAATCGGAAATGAGCAGTTCTTC.

This clonotype was counted many times. The chain links TRBV6-1 to TRBJ2-2; TRBD2 aligns across 7 bases. The CDR3 has 13 amino acids. Trimming took 8 bases from V and 7 from J; bases not matched to a gene: 7. Germline CDR1 MNHNS, CDR2 SASEGT. This chain's CDR3 is CASREVVGGELFF. The CDR3 DNA is TGTGCCAGCCGGGAGGTCGTTGGCGGGGAGCTGTTTTTT.

At least ten counts were recorded for this clonotype. The J gene is TRBJ1-5, the V gene TRBV6-6; D unresolved. V was shortened by 8 bases and J by 6 bases, with 5 bases between the two germline ends. CDR3 size: 10 residues. Germline-derived CDR1 and CDR2 are MNHNY and SVGAGI (reference sequence). The CDR3 here is CASGTQPQHF. The CDR3 coding sequence is TGTGCCAGCGGTACTCAGCCCCAGCATTTT.

This clonotype came up a few times. The V gene is TRBV11-3, the J gene TRBJ2-3; D gene unclear. Trimming left V 1 base short and J 0 bases short, with 5 bases between. The V gene's germline CDR1 is SGHNT and CDR2 YENEEA. The CDR3 runs to 14 residues. The CDR3 loop is CASSLAPSTDTQYF. The CDR3 coding sequence is TGTGCCAGCAGCTTAGCTCCTAGCACAGATACGCAGTATTTT. Variable domain in full (rest from reference TRBV11-3 and TRBJ2-3): EAGVVQSPRYKIIEKKQPVAFWCNPISGHNTLYWYLQNLGQGPELLIRYENEEAVDDSQLPKDRFSAERLKGVDSTLKIQPAELGDSAVYLCASSLAPSTDTQYFGPGTRLTVL.

Many counts were recorded for this clonotype. The chain combines TRBV7-2 with TRBJ2-2; 8 nucleotides match TRBD1. This CDR3 has 17 amino acids. J was trimmed by 6 bases and V by 0 bases; bases with no gene match: 9. Germline-derived CDR1 and CDR2 are SGHTA and FQGNSA. CDR3 sequence: CASSLALLTGVAGELFF. DNA of the CDR3: TGTGCCAGCAGCTTAGCGCTGTTGACAGGGGTCGCCGGGGAGCTGTTTTTT.

The chain couples TRBV7-8 to TRBJ2-1; 7 bases map to TRBD1. This CDR3 is built from 13 residues. CDR1 SGHVS and CDR2 FQNEAQ come from the germline V gene. The V segment lost 7 bases and the J segment 4 bases; nucleotides outside the gene matches: 4. The CDR3 coding sequence is TGTGCCAGCACCAGGGACAGTTACAATGAGCAGTTCTTC. Protein sequence: CASTRDSYNEQFF.

The V call is TRBV7-9, the J call TRBJ1-6; D unclear. The CDR3 runs 13 residues. CDR1 is SEHNR and CDR2 is FQNEAQ in the germline V gene (reference sequence). Trimming took 5 bases from V and 6 from J, leaving 8 bases between them. CDR3 region: CASSPSVNSPLHF. The CDR3 coding sequence is TGTGCCAGCAGCCCATCAGTTAATTCACCCCTCCACTTT.